This T cell receptor beta chain was sequenced during a study of T cells in Graves' hyperthyroidism and ophthalmopathy. Study-wide results and limits: Using 13 V-J features, a model discriminated ophthalmopathy from stable hyperthyroidism. Appearing also in blood were most of the thyroid clonotypes expanded above 0.001.

Trimming left V 4 bases short and J 2 bases short, with 9 bases between. The CDR3 is 14 residues long. CDR1 MNHEY and CDR2 SVGAGI come from the germline V gene. This clonotype was seen at least ten times. Its antigen remains unidentified. Amplified TCR beta CDR3 regions derived from RNA transcripts. First-round RT-PCR targeting the TCR CDR3 was performed with the HTBI primer set. TCRdb recomputed calls from the multiplex PCR reads with MiXCR, one row per CDR3 protein. The table includes roughly 700,000 distinct CDR3 sequences, 30% to 40% detected once. Material: blood. The TCR was taken from a middle-aged woman with Graves' hyperthyroidism. This sequence joins TRBV6-5 and TRBJ1-3, with D unresolved. In DNA form, the CDR3 reads TGTGCCAGCAGTTTCCGTGAGACTGGAAACACCATATATTTT. Protein product: CASSFRETGNTIYF.